Below, 15 T cell receptor beta chains from the same sample are listed, as sequenced in a study of Tregs in tolerant kidney transplant recipients. The repertoire was sequenced with immunoSEQ multiplex PCR; TCRdb's copy has only in-frame clones and lacks some. The sample lists about 66,000 clones, 80% to 95% occurring once. The specimen comprised CD8+ T cells from blood, sampled before the transplant. Source of these receptors: a human donor who received a combined kidney and bone marrow transplant.

The chain has TRBV6-5 and TRBJ2-7; 7 bases line up with TRBD1. In germline, CDR1 is MNHEY, CDR2 SVGAGI. The J segment lost 2 bases and the V segment lost 2 bases, leaving 3 bases of the junction unmatched. The length of the CDR3 is 14 residues. Here the CDR3 reads CASSYGQGAYEQYF. The DNA of the CDR3 is TGTGCCAGCAGTTACGGCCAGGGGGCCTACGAGCAGTACTTC.

The chain is built from TRBV7-2 and TRBJ1-2; 7 bases match TRBD1. The V segment lost 5 bases and the J segment 4 bases; nucleotides outside the gene matches: 7. Germline V gives CDR1 SGHTA, CDR2 FQGNSA. The CDR3 runs 14 residues. The CDR3 DNA is TGTGCCAGCAGCGAATCCGGGACAGTCTATGGCTACACCTTC. Its protein product is CASSESGTVYGYTF.

V and J are TRBV13 and TRBJ2-7; 12 bases line up with TRBD2. The CDR3 spans 21 residues. The germline gives CDR1 PRHDT, CDR2 FYEKMQ (reference sequence). Trimming cost V 5 bases and J 4 bases; bases outside gene matches: 24. CDR3 bases: TGTGCCAGCAGCCTCATCTTACCGACCTACACCGGGACTAGCGGGTTGTACGAGCAGTACTTC. It encodes CASSLILPTYTGTSGLYEQYF.

V and J are TRBV9 and TRBJ2-1, with D possibly being TRBD2 (5 bases). In germline, CDR1 is SGDLS, CDR2 YYNGEE. V shed 3 bases and J shed 8 bases, with 12 bases lying between them. CDR3 length: 13 residues. CDR3: CASSENAGHEQFF. In DNA, the CDR3 is TGTGCCAGCAGCGAAAACGCGGGCCATGAGCAGTTCTTC.

This chain joins TRBV7-3 and TRBJ1-1, with 7 bases lining up with TRBD1. This CDR3 is 13 amino acids long. Per the germline V gene, CDR1 is SGHTA and CDR2 is FQGTGA. The J segment lost 7 bases and the V segment lost 1 base, leaving 3 bases of the junction unmatched. The CDR3 is CASSLKGDSEAFF. Written as DNA, the CDR3 is TGTGCCAGCAGCTTAAAAGGGGACAGTGAAGCTTTCTTT.

The rearrangement uses TRBV7-2 and TRBJ2-2; TRBD2 aligns across 9 bases. This CDR3 is 15 amino acids long. CDR1 SGHTA and CDR2 FQGNSA come from the germline V gene. V lost 2 bases, J lost 6 bases, and 4 bases stayed unmatched. Here the CDR3 reads CASSLLAGSPGELFF. The CDR3 nucleotides are TGTGCCAGCAGCTTACTAGCGGGATCACCCGGGGAGCTGTTTTTT.

The V and J genes are TRBV15 and TRBJ2-2; maybe TRBD1 (6 bases). The CDR3 length is 15 residues. Germline CDR1 reads LNHNV; CDR2 reads YYDKDF (reference sequence). V lost 3 bases and J 5 bases, leaving 13 bases between the germline ends. CDR3 DNA: TGTGCCACCAGCAGCCACAGGGTTCAGACCGGGGAGCTGTTTTTT. Its translation is CATSSHRVQTGELFF.

The gene calls are TRBV4-2 and TRBJ1-5, with 10 positions matching TRBD1. Germline trimming cut 3 bases from V and 6 bases from J; bases unmatched to any gene: 2. The V gene's germline CDR1 is LGHNA and CDR2 YNFKEQ. This CDR3 has 14 residues. The DNA for the CDR3 is TGTGCCAGCAGCCAGACAGGGGGCAGTCAGCCCCAGCATTTT. Protein product: CASSQTGGSQPQHF.

The CDR3 here is CASSHGSGYEQYF. The DNA for the CDR3 is TGTGCCAGCAGTCATGGGTCGGGCTACGAGCAGTACTTC. V is TRBV7-6 and J is TRBJ2-7; no firm D call. CDR1 and CDR2 (germline): SGHVS, FNYEAQ. This CDR3 has 13 amino acids. Trimming left V 6 bases short and J 3 bases short, with 12 bases between. Looking up the rest from reference TRBV7-6 and TRBJ2-7 gives the full variable domain: GAGVSQSPRYKVTKRGQDVALRCDPISGHVSLYWYRQALGQGPEFLTYFNYEAQQDKSGLPNDRFSAERPEGSISTLTIQRTEQRDSAMYRCASSHGSGYEQYFGPGTRLTVT.

This chain links TRBV5-6 with TRBJ2-7; 10 bases line up with TRBD2. Germline loops: CDR1 SGHDT, CDR2 YYEEEE. This CDR3 has 15 amino acids. V was clipped by 2 bases and J by 5 bases; unmatched bases: 7. The CDR3 here is CASSFGTSVSHEQYF. In DNA form, the CDR3 reads TGTGCCAGCAGCTTTGGGACTAGCGTTTCCCACGAGCAGTACTTC.

This chain connects TRBV4-3 to TRBJ1-3; possible D gene TRBD1, 6 bases. Trimming shortened V by 4 bases and J by 4 bases, and 17 bases separated the two germline ends. The CDR3 spans 16 residues. Per the germline V gene, CDR1 is LGHNA and CDR2 is YSLEER. The CDR3 reads CASSPGSGTSGNTIYF. DNA of the CDR3: TGCGCCAGCAGCCCAGGTAGTGGGACATCCGGAAACACCATATATTTT.

This sequence joins TRBV7-3 and TRBJ2-3; D is uncertain. V was pared by 5 bases and J by 0 bases, with 9 bases between. The CDR3 has 14 amino acids. Per germline, CDR1 SGHTA and CDR2 FQGTGA. The CDR3 region has the DNA TGTGCCAGCAGCCCGACACTGAGCACAGATACGCAGTATTTT. Translation gives CASSPTLSTDTQYF.

The gene calls are TRBV27 and TRBJ1-2; possibly TRBD1 for D (5 bases). The CDR3 is 13 amino acids. V lost 4 bases, J lost 2 bases, and 8 bases lay in between. The germline V gene has CDR1 MNHEY and CDR2 SMNVEV (reference sequence). As DNA, the CDR3 is TGTGCCAGCAGTTGGGCAGGGAACTATGGCTACACCTTC. It encodes CASSWAGNYGYTF.

The chain couples TRBV19 to TRBJ2-7; 10 bases agree with TRBD1. This CDR3 has 15 amino acids. Germline V CDR1 and CDR2: LNHDA, SQIVND (reference sequence). The J segment lost 3 bases and the V segment lost 3 bases, leaving 5 bases of the junction unmatched. CDR3 sequence: CASSMGTGDFYEQYF. CDR3 nucleotides: TGTGCCAGTAGTATGGGGACAGGGGATTTCTACGAGCAGTACTTC.

The rearrangement uses TRBV5-4 and TRBJ2-1, with 10 bases matching TRBD2. This CDR3 has 14 residues. Germline V gives CDR1 SGHNT, CDR2 YYREEE (reference sequence). J gave up 9 bases and V 5 bases, and 8 bases lay outside the gene matches. CDR3 sequence (DNA): TGTGCCAGCAGAAGCGGGGGGGCTGGGAGTGAGCAGTTCTTC. This sequence encodes CASRSGGAGSEQFF.